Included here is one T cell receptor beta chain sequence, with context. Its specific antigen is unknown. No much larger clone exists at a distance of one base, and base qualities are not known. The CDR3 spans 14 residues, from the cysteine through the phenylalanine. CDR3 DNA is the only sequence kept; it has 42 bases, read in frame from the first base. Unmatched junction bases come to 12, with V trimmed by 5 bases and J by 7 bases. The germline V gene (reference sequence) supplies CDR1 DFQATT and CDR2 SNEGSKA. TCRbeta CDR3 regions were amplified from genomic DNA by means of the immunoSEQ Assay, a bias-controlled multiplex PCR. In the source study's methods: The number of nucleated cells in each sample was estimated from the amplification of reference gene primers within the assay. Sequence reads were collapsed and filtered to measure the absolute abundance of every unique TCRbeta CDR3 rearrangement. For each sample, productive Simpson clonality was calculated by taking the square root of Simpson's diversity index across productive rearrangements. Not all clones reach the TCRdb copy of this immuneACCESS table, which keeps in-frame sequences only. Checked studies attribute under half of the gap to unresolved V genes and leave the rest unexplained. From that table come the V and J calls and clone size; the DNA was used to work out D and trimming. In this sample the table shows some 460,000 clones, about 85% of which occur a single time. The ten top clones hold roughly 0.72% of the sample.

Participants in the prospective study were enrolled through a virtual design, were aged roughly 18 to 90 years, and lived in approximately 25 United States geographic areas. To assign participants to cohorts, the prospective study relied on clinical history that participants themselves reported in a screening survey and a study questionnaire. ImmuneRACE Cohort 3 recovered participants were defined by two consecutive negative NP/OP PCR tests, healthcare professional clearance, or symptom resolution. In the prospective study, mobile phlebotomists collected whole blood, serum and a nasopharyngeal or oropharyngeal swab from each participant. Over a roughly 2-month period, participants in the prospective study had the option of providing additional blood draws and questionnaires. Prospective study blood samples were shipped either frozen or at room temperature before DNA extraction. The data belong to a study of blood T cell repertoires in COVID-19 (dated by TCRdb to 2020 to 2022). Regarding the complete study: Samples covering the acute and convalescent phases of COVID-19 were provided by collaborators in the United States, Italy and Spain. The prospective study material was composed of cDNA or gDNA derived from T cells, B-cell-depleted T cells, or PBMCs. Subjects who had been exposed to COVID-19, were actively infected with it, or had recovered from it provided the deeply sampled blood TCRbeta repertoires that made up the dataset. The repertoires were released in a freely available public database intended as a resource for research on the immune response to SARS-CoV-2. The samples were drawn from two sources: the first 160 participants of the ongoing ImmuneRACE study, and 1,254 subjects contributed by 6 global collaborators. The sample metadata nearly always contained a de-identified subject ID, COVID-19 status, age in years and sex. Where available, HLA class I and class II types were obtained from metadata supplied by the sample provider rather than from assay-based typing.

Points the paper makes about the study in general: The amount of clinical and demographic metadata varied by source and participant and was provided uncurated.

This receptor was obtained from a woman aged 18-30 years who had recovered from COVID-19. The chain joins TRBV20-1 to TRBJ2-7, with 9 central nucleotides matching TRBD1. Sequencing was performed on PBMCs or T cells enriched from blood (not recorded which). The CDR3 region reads CSAGDRGTLGEQYF. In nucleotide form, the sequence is TGCAGTGCTGGTGACAGGGGGACCCTTGGGGAGCAGTACTTC.